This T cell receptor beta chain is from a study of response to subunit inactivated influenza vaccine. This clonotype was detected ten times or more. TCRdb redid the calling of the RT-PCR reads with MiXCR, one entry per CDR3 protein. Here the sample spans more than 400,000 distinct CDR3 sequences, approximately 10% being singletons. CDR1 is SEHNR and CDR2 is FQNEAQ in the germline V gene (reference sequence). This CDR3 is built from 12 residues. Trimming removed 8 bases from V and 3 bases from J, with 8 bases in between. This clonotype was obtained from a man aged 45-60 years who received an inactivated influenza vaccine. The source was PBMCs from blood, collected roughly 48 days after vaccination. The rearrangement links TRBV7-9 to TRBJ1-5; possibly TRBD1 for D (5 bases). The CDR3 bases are TGTGCCAGCGGGGCAGACAATCAGCCCCAGCATTTT. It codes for CASGADNQPQHF.